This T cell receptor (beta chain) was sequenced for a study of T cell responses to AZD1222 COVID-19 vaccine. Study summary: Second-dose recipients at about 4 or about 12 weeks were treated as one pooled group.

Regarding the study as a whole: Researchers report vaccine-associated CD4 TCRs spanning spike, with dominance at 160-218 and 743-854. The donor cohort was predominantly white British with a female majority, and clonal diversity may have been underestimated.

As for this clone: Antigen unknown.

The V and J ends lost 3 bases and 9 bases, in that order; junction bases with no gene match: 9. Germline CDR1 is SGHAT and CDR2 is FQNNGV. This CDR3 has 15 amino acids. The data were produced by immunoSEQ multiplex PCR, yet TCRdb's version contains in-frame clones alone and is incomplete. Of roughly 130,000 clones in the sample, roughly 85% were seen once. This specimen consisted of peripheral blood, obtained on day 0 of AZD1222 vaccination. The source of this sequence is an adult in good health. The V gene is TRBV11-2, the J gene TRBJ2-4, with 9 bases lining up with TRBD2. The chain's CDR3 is CASSLSSGVGGIQYF. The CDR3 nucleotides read TGTGCCAGCAGCTTGTCTAGCGGGGTAGGGGGCATTCAGTACTTC.